Shown below are 18 T cell receptor beta chains from a single sample sequenced in a study of Ad26.COV2.S vaccination and SARS-CoV-2 variants. Treatment here: roughly 19 received Ad26.COV2.S at low or high dose, single or two shots; about five received placebo; per-sample allocation not given. Day 63 after the first vaccine or placebo injection was the time point for sampling. TCRdb keeps only in-frame clones here, not all; method: immunoSEQ multiplex PCR. The top ten hold around 6.4% of the sample, which has roughly 350,000 clones, about 88% seen once. Sequenced here: peripheral blood, sampled in a trial of Ad26.COV2.S vaccine versus placebo. The source of these receptors is a person aged 18-65 years who received the Ad26.COV2.S COVID-19 vaccine or a placebo.

The V and J genes are TRBV27 and TRBJ2-7; no clear D gene. Looked up from germline, CDR1 is MNHEY and CDR2 is SMNVEV (reference sequence). The CDR3 runs 14 residues. Trimming removed 9 bases at V and 0 bases at J, with 15 bases between. CDR3 in amino acids: CASAVGYNSYEQYF. The CDR3 DNA follows: TGTGCCAGTGCGGTAGGGTACAACTCCTACGAGCAGTACTTC.

This sequence joins TRBV6-5 and TRBJ2-7; D may correspond to TRBD1 or TRBD2 (5 bases each). The CDR3 covers 13 residues. The V gene's germline CDR1 is MNHEY and CDR2 SVGAGI. V was trimmed by 11 bases and J by 0 bases, leaving 14 bases between them. CDR3 residues: CALRTDSSYEQYF. The CDR3 bases are TGTGCCCTAAGGACTGACAGCTCCTACGAGCAGTACTTC.

This chain uses TRBV7-3 with TRBJ2-2; a weak D match, TRBD1 (5 bases). CDR3 length: 15 amino acids. The V end was cut by 5 bases, the J end by 5 bases, with 15 bases between. The V gene's germline CDR1 is SGHTA and CDR2 FQGTGA. CDR3 region: CASSPRRRETGELFF. The CDR3, as DNA: TGTGCCAGCAGCCCAAGGCGCAGGGAAACCGGGGAGCTGTTTTTT.

The chain couples TRBV28 to TRBJ2-2; tentatively, D is TRBD2 (6 bases). The CDR3 sequence is 15 residues long. Germline values: CDR1 MDHEN, CDR2 SYDVKM. V was shortened by 7 bases and J by 5 bases, with 17 bases between the two germline ends. This CDR3 reads CASTHRLGGTGELFF. The CDR3 DNA reads TGTGCCAGCACCCACCGCCTGGGGGGTACCGGGGAGCTGTTTTTT.

The chain recombines TRBV28 with TRBJ2-2; TRBD1 might be the D (6 bases). Between the trimmed V and J ends, which lost 3 bases and 1 base, there was a span of 9 bases. This CDR3 is 15 amino acids long. Germline CDR1 is MDHEN and CDR2 is SYDVKM. CDR3 sequence reads: CASSLLTGNTGELFF. The CDR3 DNA is TGTGCCAGCAGTTTGCTGACAGGGAACACCGGGGAGCTGTTTTTT. The variable domain in full, with the rest retrieved from reference TRBV28 and TRBJ2-2, is DVKVTQSSRYLVKRTGEKVFLECVQDMDHENMFWYRQDPGLGLRLIYFSYDVKMKEKGDIPEGYSVSREKKERFSLILESASTNQTSMYLCASSLLTGNTGELFFGEGSRLTVL.

V usage is TRBV27 and J usage is TRBJ2-7, with a possible D match to TRBD1 (7 bases). The CDR3 is 17 amino acids. Per germline, CDR1 MNHEY and CDR2 SMNVEV (reference sequence). Deletions cut 6 bases from V and 7 bases from J, with 28 bases between. This CDR3 reads CASSPSAQTGTIREQYF. In DNA, the CDR3 is TGTGCCAGCAGCCCTAGCGCTCAGACAGGGACCATTCGGGAGCAGTACTTC.

The CDR3 region is CASSSPGTGVWGYTF. For the CDR3, the DNA is TGTGCCAGCAGTTCCCCCGGGACAGGGGTTTGGGGCTACACCTTC. The chain uses TRBV28 and TRBJ1-2; TRBD1 matches at 10 bases. V gave up 4 bases and J gave up 8 bases; unmatched junction bases: 10. There are 15 residues in the CDR3. Germline CDR1 MDHEN, CDR2 SYDVKM.

This clone occurred a few times. The CDR3 DNA follows: TGTGCCAGCAGCTTGGTGGGCGGGAGGGCCCACGAGCAGTACTTC. Amino acids: CASSLVGGRAHEQYF. The chain has TRBV5-4 and TRBJ2-7; 9 nucleotides line up with TRBD2. Germline CDR1 reads SGHNT; CDR2 reads YYREEE (reference sequence). With V trimmed by 0 bases and J by 5 bases, 6 bases remained unmatched. This CDR3 is built from 15 residues.

This clone appeared a few times. The chain recombines TRBV10-3 with TRBJ2-7; 7 positions agree with TRBD2. Germline-derived CDR1 and CDR2 are ENHRY and SYGVKD. V trimming: 0 bases; J trimming: 6 bases; junction bases outside the gene matches: 14. The CDR3 has 17 amino acids. The DNA of the CDR3 is TGTGCCATCAGTGAGTCGAGTGGGAGGGCAGGGATCTCCGAGCAGTACTTC. It codes for CAISESSGRAGISEQYF.

V is TRBV19 and J is TRBJ2-7, with 7 bases identical to TRBD1. CDR1 LNHDA and CDR2 SQIVND come from the germline V gene (reference sequence). This CDR3 is built from 15 residues. J gave up 1 base and V 5 bases, and 8 bases lay outside the gene matches. For the CDR3, the DNA is TGTGCCAGTAGTCCACGGACAGGAACATCCTACGAGCAGTACTTC. It encodes CASSPRTGTSYEQYF.

The chain has TRBV6-4 and TRBJ1-1, with TRBD1 identical over 8 bases. Germline values: CDR1 MRHNA, CDR2 SNTAGT. The CDR3 contains 13 residues. Trimming removed 6 bases from V and 5 bases from J; junction bases left unmatched: 5. Written as DNA, the CDR3 is TGTGCCAGCAGCGAACAGGGGGGGACTGAAGCTTTCTTT. It yields the protein CASSEQGGTEAFF.

This chain uses TRBV4-3 with TRBJ2-5, with D tentatively TRBD2 (5 bases). The CDR3 extends over 13 amino acids. The germline V and J ends were trimmed by 1 base and 4 bases, with 7 bases remaining between them. CDR1 LGHNA and CDR2 YSLEER come from the germline V gene. The CDR3 region is CASSQASGETQYF. The CDR3 DNA reads as TGCGCCAGCAGCCAAGCAAGCGGAGAGACCCAGTACTTC.

The gene calls are TRBV7-3 and TRBJ1-3; D not resolved. This CDR3 is 15 amino acids long. The germline V and J ends were trimmed by 4 bases and 0 bases, with 10 bases remaining between them. The germline V gene has CDR1 SGHTA and CDR2 FQGTGA. The CDR3 here is CASSSLPISGNTIYF. As DNA, the CDR3 is TGTGCCAGCAGCTCACTACCGATCTCTGGAAACACCATATATTTT.

V gene TRBV2 combines with J gene TRBJ1-2; 7 bases line up with TRBD1. Germline V gene data show CDR1 as SNHLY and CDR2 as FYNNEI. The CDR3 is 14 residues long. With 6 bases clipped from V and 7 bases from J, the junction kept 11 bases outside the gene matches. CDR3 region: CASRRDSTIIGYTF. CDR3 sequence (DNA): TGTGCCAGCAGGCGGGACAGCACAATAATTGGCTACACCTTC.

J is TRBJ2-7 and V is TRBV14, with TRBD1 identical over 10 bases. V was clipped by 7 bases and J by 7 bases; unmatched bases: 10. Germline values: CDR1 SGHDN, CDR2 FVKESK. The CDR3 contains 14 residues. CDR3 loop: CASTGGQGLGEQYF. The CDR3 bases are TGTGCCAGCACCGGGGGACAGGGGTTAGGGGAGCAGTACTTC.

V usage is TRBV28 and J usage is TRBJ1-1; D unclear. The V end was cut by 5 bases, the J end by 0 bases, with 10 bases between. The germline CDR1 and CDR2 sequences are MDHEN and SYDVKM. The CDR3 consists of 14 residues. The CDR3 DNA follows: TGTGCCAGCAGTCCGTTCGCGATGAACACTGAAGCTTTCTTT. It translates to CASSPFAMNTEAFF.

The gene calls are TRBV7-2 and TRBJ1-3, with D perhaps TRBD1 (5 bases). Trimming removed 0 bases at V and 0 bases at J, with 12 bases between. From germline, CDR1 is SGHTA and CDR2 FQGNSA. CDR3 length equals 17 residues. In DNA, the CDR3 is TGTGCCAGCAGCTTAGCGAGTAACAGGTTCTCTGGAAACACCATATATTTT. Protein product: CASSLASNRFSGNTIYF. The variable domain in full, completed from reference TRBV7-2 and TRBJ1-3, reads GAGVSQSPSNKVTEKGKDVELRCDPISGHTALYWYRQSLGQGLEFLIYFQGNSAPDKSGLPSDRFSAERTGGSVSTLTIQRTQQEDSAVYLCASSLASNRFSGNTIYFGEGSWLTVV.

The chain combines TRBV19 with TRBJ1-5, with a possible D match to TRBD1 (5 bases). V was clipped by 8 bases and J by 1 base, with 12 bases between them. Germline-derived CDR1 and CDR2 are LNHDA and SQIVND (reference sequence). CDR3 length equals 14 residues. CDR3 sequence: CASSEGRSNQPQHF. In nucleotides, the CDR3 is TGTGCCAGTTCGGAGGGGAGGAGCAATCAGCCCCAGCATTTT.